Here is one T cell receptor (beta chain) with its context. Using immunoSEQ multiplex PCR, the repertoire was profiled, and TCRdb retains in-frame clones only, with some absent. The sample comprises under 150,000 clones, more than 85% of which are singletons, and about 3% rests with the top ten. These data are taken from a study of T cell responses to AZD1222 COVID-19 vaccine. Whole-study context: Investigators merged groups given second doses at roughly 4 or roughly 12 weeks.

This CDR3 is 16 amino acids long. The ends were cut back, 2 bases at V and 2 bases at J, with 16 bases in the middle. CDR1 SGHDT and CDR2 YYEEEE come from the germline V gene. The chain combines TRBV5-6 with TRBJ1-2; D unclear. The sequences come from peripheral blood, collected on day 0 of AZD1222 vaccination. The receptor was derived from an adult in good health. The CDR3 is CASSFDRAPLNYGYTF. The CDR3 coding sequence is TGTGCCAGCAGCTTCGATAGGGCCCCCCTAAACTATGGCTACACCTTC.